This paragraph reports one TCR beta chain. This specimen belongs to a study of blood T cell repertoires in COVID-19. Produced via immunoSEQ multiplex PCR; TCRdb's table is partial and in-frame only. The table shows about 20,000 clones, with 79% occurring only once. The sequenced sample consisted of peripheral blood. The sequence was collected from a man older than 75 with acute or convalescent COVID-19.

CDR3 sequence: CASSSNYYGYTF. The CDR3 nucleotides read TGTGCCAGCAGCTCGAACTATTATGGCTACACCTTC. The V call is TRBV5-4, the J call TRBJ1-2, with D hard to call. Trimming shortened V by 3 bases and J by 5 bases, and 8 bases separated the two germline ends. Looked up from germline, CDR1 is SGHNT and CDR2 is YYREEE (reference sequence). The CDR3 contains 12 residues.